This T cell receptor beta chain was profiled in a study of radiation and T cells in renal cell carcinoma. V lost 5 bases, J lost 1 base, and 17 bases lay in between. The CDR3 is 16 amino acids. CDR1 is SEHNR, CDR2 FQNEAQ, per germline (reference sequence). Sequencing used immunoSEQ multiplex PCR; TCRdb keeps in-frame clones, though not all of them. The sample yields some 130,000 clones, about 81% seen once. The study, taken as a whole, reports: Top tumor clonotypes rose in blood 2 weeks post-radiation, then contracted.

Time point denoted: blood 2 weeks post-SBRT. Documented treatment: 15 Gy SBRT to primary tumor, nephrectomy 4 weeks later. This clone has a handful of counts. Its antigen is as yet unknown. The chain couples TRBV7-9 to TRBJ1-1; D not resolved. Here the sequenced sample was blood, taken from a patient whose treatment included radiotherapy and nephrectomy. The source of this sequence is a woman aged 55 to 70 with renal cell carcinoma. The CDR3 sequence: CASSPTDSPTNTEAFF. CDR3 DNA sequence: TGTGCCAGCAGCCCGACTGACTCTCCCACGAACACTGAAGCTTTCTTT.